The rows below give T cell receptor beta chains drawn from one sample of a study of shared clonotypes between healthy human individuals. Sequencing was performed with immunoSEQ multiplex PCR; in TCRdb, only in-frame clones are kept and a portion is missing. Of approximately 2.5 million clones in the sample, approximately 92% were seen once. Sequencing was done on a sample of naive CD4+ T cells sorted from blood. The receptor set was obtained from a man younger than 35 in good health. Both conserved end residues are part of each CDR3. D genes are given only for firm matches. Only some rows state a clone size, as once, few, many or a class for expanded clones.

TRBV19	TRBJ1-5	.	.	TGTGCCAGTAATCCTACCAATCAGCCCCAGCATTTT	CASNPTNQPQHF
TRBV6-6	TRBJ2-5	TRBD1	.	TGTGCCAGCAGTTCCTCAGGACAGGGTGCCGAGACCCAGTACTTC	CASSSSGQGAETQYF
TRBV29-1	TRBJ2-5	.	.	TGCACCCTCAGGAGCCAGACCCAGTACTTC	CTLRSQTQYF
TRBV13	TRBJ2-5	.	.	TGTGCCAGCAGCTTAGAGCAGGGGCGAACCCAGTACTTC	CASSLEQGRTQYF
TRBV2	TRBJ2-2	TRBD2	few	TGTGCCAGCAGTAGGGAGGGAACGAACACCGGGGAGCTGTTTTTT	CASSREGTNTGELFF
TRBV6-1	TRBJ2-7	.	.	TGTGCCAGCAGTGAACGCCTGGACCCGGGGGTGGTCGAGCAGTACTTC	CASSERLDPGVVEQYF
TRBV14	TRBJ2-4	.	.	TGTGCCAGCAGCCAAGGCGACATTCAGTACTTC	CASSQGDIQYF
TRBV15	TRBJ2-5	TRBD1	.	TGTGCCACCAGCAGAACGCAAAGAGGACAGGCCAGCCAAGAGACCCAGTACTTC	CATSRTQRGQASQETQYF
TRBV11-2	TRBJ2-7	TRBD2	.	TGTGCCAGCAGCGTGTATAGCGGGAGGTCCTCCCTTTACGAGCAGTACTTC	CASSVYSGRSSLYEQYF
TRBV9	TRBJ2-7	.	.	TGTGCCAGCAGCGTAGACGTCGGGCCAATTGGGGAGCAGTACTTC	CASSVDVGPIGEQYF
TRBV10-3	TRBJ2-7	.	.	TGTGCCATCAGTGGACGGCTAGCGACCAGAGAGCAGTACTTC	CAISGRLATREQYF
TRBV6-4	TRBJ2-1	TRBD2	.	TGTGCCAGCAGTGACCCGAAGTCTCGCGGGAGTAACGGTGAGCAGTTCTTC	CASSDPKSRGSNGEQFF
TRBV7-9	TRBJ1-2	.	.	TGTGCCAGCACCTCCGGCCCCCATGGCTACACCTTC	CASTSGPHGYTF
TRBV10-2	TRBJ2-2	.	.	TGCGCCAGCAGTGAACGTCAGGGCGGCACCGGGGAGCTGTTTTTT	CASSERQGGTGELFF
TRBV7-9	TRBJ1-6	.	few	TGTGCCAGCAGCTCCGGGGCGGGGCTCCCCCTCCACTTT	CASSSGAGLPLHF
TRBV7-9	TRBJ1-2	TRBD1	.	TGTGCCAGCAGCTTGGGGGGACAGGCCTCGAACTATGGCTACACCTTC	CASSLGGQASNYGYTF
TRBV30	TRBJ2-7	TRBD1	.	TGTGCCTGGAGTCGGACAGGGTCGGACGAGCAGTACTTC	CAWSRTGSDEQYF
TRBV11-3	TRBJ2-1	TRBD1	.	TGTGCCAGCAGCAGACAGGGGGCTAGAAATGAGCAGTTCTTC	CASSRQGARNEQFF
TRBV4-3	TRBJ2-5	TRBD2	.	TGCGCCAGCAGCCCCGAGATCGGACTAGAGGGAGAGACCCAGTACTTC	CASSPEIGLEGETQYF
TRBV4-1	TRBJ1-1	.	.	TGCGCCAGCAGCCAAGAGGGCCAGAACACTGAAGCTTTCTTT	CASSQEGQNTEAFF
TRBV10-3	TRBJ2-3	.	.	TGTGCCATCAGTGATAGTGCAGATACGCAGTATTTT	CAISDSADTQYF
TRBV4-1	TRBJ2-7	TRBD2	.	TGCGCCAGCAGCCCCCGGGAGGGGGCCGGTAGCGGGAGGGCCTTTTCCTACGAGCAGTACTTC	CASSPREGAGSGRAFSYEQYF
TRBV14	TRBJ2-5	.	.	TGTGCCAGCAGCCAACGGCTTGGAGAGACCCAGTACTTC	CASSQRLGETQYF